Listed here are 31 T cell receptor beta chains from one sample, sequenced in a study of blood T cell repertoires in COVID-19 (TCRdb year 2020). The library came from the immunoSEQ multiplex PCR assay. Imported from immuneACCESS, the table was reduced by TCRdb to in-frame sequences with V and J called. These copies leave out some clones; in studies compared against another copy, an unresolved V gene accounts for under half, and the cause of the remainder is not known. For this sample there are about 14,000 clones; 75% to 85% appear just once. The ten largest clonotypes hold 26% of the sample. Sequencing used peripheral blood. Every receptor here comes from a woman in her forties or fifties with active or convalescent COVID-19.

This clone has a handful of counts. The CDR3 DNA sequence: TGTGCCAGCAGCTTCTCCCAGGGGGTCGACTATGGCTACACCTTC. Translating it yields CASSFSQGVDYGYTF. V is TRBV13 and J is TRBJ1-2; 7 positions match TRBD1. CDR1 is PRHDT, CDR2 FYEKMQ, per germline (reference sequence). CDR3 length equals 15 residues. Germline trimming cut 3 bases from V and 3 bases from J; bases unmatched to any gene: 7.

The chain recombines TRBV24-1 with TRBJ1-2, with D unresolved. Trimming removed 3 bases from V and 5 bases from J, with 6 bases in between. This CDR3 has 12 residues. Germline values: CDR1 KGHDR, CDR2 SFDVKD. CDR3 amino acids: CATSDISYGYTF. CDR3 in DNA: TGTGCCACCAGTGATATTTCTTATGGCTACACCTTC.

The chain uses TRBV24-1 and TRBJ2-3, with TRBD1 matching over 7 bases. Germline V lookup: CDR1 KGHDR, CDR2 SFDVKD. The CDR3 consists of 16 residues. V lost 4 bases to trimming and J lost 2 bases; unmatched junction nucleotides: 8. CDR3: CATSDPTGFYTDTQYF. CDR3 in DNA: TGTGCCACCAGTGACCCGACAGGGTTTTACACAGATACGCAGTATTTT.

The V gene is TRBV5-5, the J gene TRBJ1-5, with TRBD1 matching over 7 bases. This CDR3 region has 15 residues. V shed 4 bases, J shed 3 bases, and the junction held 7 bases outside the gene matches. CDR1 SGHKS and CDR2 YYEKEE come from the germline V gene (reference sequence). The CDR3: CASSQTGAFNQPQHF. The CDR3 DNA follows: TGTGCCAGCAGCCAAACAGGGGCTTTCAATCAGCCCCAGCATTTT.

The CDR3 region has the DNA TGTGCCAGCAGTTTGGCCGCCATATATTTT. The encoded protein is CASSLAAIYF. This chain uses TRBV12-3 or TRBV12-4 with TRBJ1-3; no clear D. This CDR3 comprises 10 residues. Trimming left V 3 bases short and J 11 bases short, with 5 bases between.

This clone has a handful of counts. The chain uses TRBV10-3 and TRBJ2-2; possible D gene TRBD2, 5 bases. Trimming left V 2 bases short and J 5 bases short, with 12 bases between. This CDR3 spans 15 amino acids. Germline assignment: CDR1 ENHRY and CDR2 SYGVKD. In DNA, the CDR3 is TGTGCCATCAGTGAGAGTTTGAGGGTAACCGGGGAGCTGTTTTTT. Protein product: CAISESLRVTGELFF.

This chain uses TRBV13 with TRBJ2-3; the match to TRBD2 covers 7 bases. The V gene end was trimmed by 0 bases and the J gene end by 3 bases; junction bases not matched to a gene: 0. The CDR3 covers 14 residues. CDR1 PRHDT and CDR2 FYEKMQ come from the germline V gene (reference sequence). The CDR3 sequence: CASSLGAGTDTQYF. Written as DNA, the CDR3 is TGTGCCAGCAGCTTAGGAGCGGGAACAGATACGCAGTATTTT.

This chain uses TRBV21-1 with TRBJ1-4; TRBD1 is the table's D call, not checked against the DNA. TRBV21-1 constitutes a pseudogene. The CDR3 totals 15 residues. In nucleotides, the CDR3 is TGTGCCAGCCTGGTGGGGGACAGGGGTGAGGAAAAACTGTTTTTT. Protein: CASLVGDRGEEKLFF.

The chain has TRBV7-2 and TRBJ1-1; D is undetermined. Trimming removed 1 base at V and 9 bases at J, with 12 bases between. Germline V gives CDR1 SGHTA, CDR2 FQGNSA. The length of the CDR3 is 13 residues. This CDR3 reads CASSLDWIAKAFF. The CDR3 region has the DNA TGTGCCAGCAGCTTAGACTGGATAGCTAAAGCTTTCTTT.

This chain connects TRBV4-1 to TRBJ1-1; weak D call: TRBD1 (5 bases). This CDR3 contains 18 residues. Trimming took 3 bases from V and 1 from J, leaving 21 bases between them. Germline-derived CDR1 and CDR2 are MGHRA and YSYEKL. As DNA, the CDR3 is TGCGCCAGCAGCCAGCCTGACTGGGGGGTAAGCGCGAACACTGAAGCTTTCTTT. This codes for CASSQPDWGVSANTEAFF.

J is TRBJ2-1 and V is TRBV28; the match to TRBD2 covers 8 bases. V trimming: 3 bases; J trimming: 3 bases; junction bases outside the gene matches: 4. Germline values: CDR1 MDHEN, CDR2 SYDVKM. This CDR3 region has 15 residues. The CDR3 nucleotides are TGTGCCAGCAGTTTCCGCGGGAGGTTCTACAATGAGCAGTTCTTC. Translating it yields CASSFRGRFYNEQFF.

The CDR3 reads CASSPESSGSFYEQYF. DNA for the CDR3: TGTGCCAGCTCACCAGAGTCTAGCGGGAGCTTTTACGAGCAGTACTTC. J is TRBJ2-7 and V is TRBV18; 10 positions match TRBD2. The CDR3 runs to 16 residues. J was trimmed by 4 bases and V by 2 bases; bases with no gene match: 8. CDR1 is KGHSH, CDR2 LQKENI, per germline.

The chain employs TRBV3-1 (or the pseudogene TRBV3-2) and TRBJ1-1, with unresolved D. Germline CDR1 LGHDT, CDR2 YNNKEL (reference sequence). Trimming pared 0 bases from V and 3 bases from J, leaving 11 bases between. The CDR3 is made up of 15 amino acids. This CDR3 reads CASSQDPVRDTEAFF. Here the CDR3 DNA reads TGTGCCAGCAGCCAAGATCCAGTTCGGGACACTGAAGCTTTCTTT.

The V call is TRBV5-6, the J call TRBJ2-1; TRBD2 aligns across 10 bases. V was clipped by 6 bases and J by 0 bases; unmatched bases: 6. CDR1 is SGHDT, CDR2 YYEEEE, per germline. The CDR3 spans 16 residues. CDR3 sequence: CASTKTSGHSYNEQFF. In DNA form, the CDR3 reads TGTGCCAGCACCAAGACTAGCGGGCACTCCTACAATGAGCAGTTCTTC.

This chain uses TRBV27 with TRBJ2-7, with D perhaps matching TRBD2 (5 bases). This CDR3 spans 13 amino acids. The germline gives CDR1 MNHEY, CDR2 SMNVEV (reference sequence). Trimming stripped 3 bases from V and 2 bases from J, with 8 bases between. The CDR3 sequence: CASSFGKTYEQYF. DNA of the CDR3: TGTGCCAGCAGTTTCGGGAAAACCTACGAGCAGTACTTC.

The chain employs TRBV27 and TRBJ1-1; 7 nucleotides agree with TRBD1. In germline, CDR1 is MNHEY, CDR2 SMNVEV (reference sequence). V was clipped by 4 bases and J by 5 bases; unmatched bases: 7. This CDR3 contains 14 residues. Written as DNA, the CDR3 is TGTGCCAGCAGTTCACGACAGGGAGTGACTGAAGCTTTCTTT. Translation gives CASSSRQGVTEAFF.

The chain links TRBV6-6 to TRBJ1-5; D may be TRBD1 (5 bases). Germline CDR1 MNHNY, CDR2 SVGAGI (reference sequence). The germline V and J ends were trimmed by 7 bases and 9 bases, with 16 bases remaining between them. The CDR3 loop spans 13 amino acids. The CDR3 DNA sequence: TGTGCCAGCACCACCCCGGGGGGGAGGCCCCAGCATTTT. It specifies CASTTPGGRPQHF.

The rearrangement uses TRBV2 and TRBJ2-1, with a possible D match to TRBD2 (5 bases). There are 14 residues in the CDR3. Looked up from germline, CDR1 is SNHLY and CDR2 is FYNNEI. V lost 7 bases and J 2 bases, leaving 12 bases between the germline ends. DNA for the CDR3: TGTGCCAGCAAACCCGGGGAGACCTACAATGAGCAGTTCTTC. This translates into CASKPGETYNEQFF.

The chain has TRBV11-2 and TRBJ2-1; D is unclear. The V end lost 7 bases, the J end lost 1 base, and 14 bases lay between the germline ends. The CDR3 is 15 amino acids. Germline assignment: CDR1 SGHAT and CDR2 FQNNGV. In nucleotides, the CDR3 is TGTGCCAGCACCCCTTTGAGGCGGTCCTACAATGAGCAGTTCTTC. Translated, it gives CASTPLRRSYNEQFF.

By sample share, this clone is medium-sized. This chain connects TRBV15 to TRBJ2-5; TRBD1 matches at 7 bases. CDR3 size: 17 residues. V shed 0 bases, J shed 4 bases, and the junction held 11 bases outside the gene matches. Germline CDR1 and CDR2: LNHNV and YYDKDF (reference sequence). The CDR3 protein is CATSREIRQGRRETQYF. The CDR3 bases are TGTGCCACCAGCAGAGAAATTCGACAGGGCCGTAGAGAGACCCAGTACTTC.

The CDR3 region is CASSYGLNSYEQYF. CDR3 DNA sequence: TGTGCCAGCAGTTACGGCCTCAATTCCTACGAGCAGTACTTC. The chain has TRBV6-5 and TRBJ2-7; no definite D call. CDR1 and CDR2 (germline): MNHEY, SVGAGI. Trimming took 2 bases from V and 1 from J, leaving 9 bases between them. The CDR3 has 14 amino acids.

The V gene is TRBV18, the J gene TRBJ2-5; no reliable D call. The CDR3 is 12 residues long. The germline V gene encodes CDR1 KGHSH and CDR2 LQKENI. Trimming stripped 5 bases from V and 4 bases from J, with 8 bases between. The CDR3 sequence: CASSSTGETQYF. The CDR3 nucleotides are TGTGCCAGCTCATCGACGGGAGAGACCCAGTACTTC.

The table lists this clone with a few counts. The rearrangement links TRBV27 to TRBJ1-1, with D maybe TRBD1 (5 bases). V gave up 4 bases and J gave up 5 bases, with 17 bases separating them. The CDR3 extends over 15 amino acids. Germline CDR1 is MNHEY and CDR2 is SMNVEV (reference sequence). CDR3 DNA: TGTGCCAGCAGTTCCCAACCAGGGTGGGGAACTGAAGCTTTCTTT. This gives the protein CASSSQPGWGTEAFF.

The chain links TRBV9 to TRBJ1-2, with D possibly matching TRBD1 (5 bases). Germline CDR1 SGDLS, CDR2 YYNGEE. The CDR3 has 15 residues. The ends were cut back, 0 bases at V and 2 bases at J, with 11 bases in the middle. The CDR3 DNA sequence: TGTGCCAGCAGCGTAGGACAGACCTACAACTATGGCTACACCTTC. Amino acids: CASSVGQTYNYGYTF.

V and J are TRBV3-1 (or the pseudogene TRBV3-2) and TRBJ2-1; 7 nucleotides align to TRBD2. The CDR3 is made up of 14 amino acids. Germline V gene data show CDR1 as LGHDT and CDR2 as YNNKEL (reference sequence). After removal of 3 bases from V and 6 bases from J, the junction contained 5 bases not matched to a gene. In nucleotides, the CDR3 is TGTGCCAGCAGCCATTATGGGAGGGCCAATGAGCAGTTCTTC. It codes for CASSHYGRANEQFF.

This clone has at least ten counts. The chain couples TRBV30 to TRBJ2-2; 8 bases agree with TRBD1. The V gene end was trimmed by 3 bases and the J gene end by 7 bases; junction bases not matched to a gene: 4. From germline, CDR1 is GTSNPN and CDR2 SVGIG (reference sequence). The CDR3 has 13 residues. The CDR3 sequence is CAWRRQGIGELFF. DNA for the CDR3: TGTGCCTGGAGGAGACAGGGGATCGGGGAGCTGTTTTTT.

The CDR3 sequence is CATSRDLGGADTQYF. CDR3 DNA sequence: TGTGCCACCAGCAGAGATTTGGGAGGGGCAGATACGCAGTATTTT. V is TRBV15 and J is TRBJ2-3, with 7 bases that match TRBD2. CDR1 and CDR2 (germline): LNHNV, YYDKDF (reference sequence). After removal of 0 bases from V and 4 bases from J, the junction contained 4 bases not matched to a gene. The CDR3 is 15 amino acids. The whole variable domain, remainder taken from reference TRBV15 and TRBJ2-3, is DAMVIQNPRYQVTQFGKPVTLSCSQTLNHNVMYWYQQKSSQAPKLLFHYYDKDFNNEADTPDNFQSRRPNTSFCFLDIRSPGLGDTAMYLCATSRDLGGADTQYFGPGTRLTVL.

This clone occurred a few times. The chain links TRBV19 to TRBJ1-3; tentatively, D is TRBD1 (6 bases). V lost 2 bases to trimming and J lost 0 bases, with 11 bases between them. This CDR3 region has 16 residues. Germline CDR1 is LNHDA and CDR2 is SQIVND (reference sequence). CDR3 sequence: CASSISGAGSGNTIYF. CDR3 DNA: TGTGCCAGTAGTATATCAGGGGCAGGCTCTGGAAACACCATATATTTT.

The chain couples TRBV6-6 to TRBJ1-2; 8 nucleotides match TRBD1. The CDR3 consists of 16 residues. V dropped 4 bases and J dropped 4; count of bases not matched to a gene: 11. Germline V gives CDR1 MNHNY, CDR2 SVGAGI (reference sequence). DNA of the CDR3: TGTGCCAGCAGTTCTTACCCCGGGACAGGCGTCTATGGCTACACCTTC. Translating gives CASSSYPGTGVYGYTF.

The rearrangement uses TRBV3-1 (or the pseudogene TRBV3-2) and TRBJ2-5; 9 bases map to TRBD1. Germline V gene lookup returns CDR1 LGHDT and CDR2 YNNKEL (reference sequence). V lost 0 bases and J lost 5; bases outside the gene matches: 7. This CDR3 contains 16 residues. The CDR3 nucleotides are TGTGCCAGCAGCCAAGATTGGGGACAGGGTTTTGAGACCCAGTACTTC. Its protein product is CASSQDWGQGFETQYF.

The V call is TRBV7-9, the J call TRBJ2-7, with D possibly being TRBD2 (5 bases). The CDR3 length is 14 residues. Germline lookup yields CDR1 SEHNR and CDR2 FQNEAQ (reference sequence). Trimming took 5 bases from V and 5 from J, leaving 16 bases between them. The CDR3 sequence is CASSHILVPDEQYF. CDR3 DNA: TGTGCCAGCAGCCACATACTAGTGCCTGACGAGCAGTACTTC.